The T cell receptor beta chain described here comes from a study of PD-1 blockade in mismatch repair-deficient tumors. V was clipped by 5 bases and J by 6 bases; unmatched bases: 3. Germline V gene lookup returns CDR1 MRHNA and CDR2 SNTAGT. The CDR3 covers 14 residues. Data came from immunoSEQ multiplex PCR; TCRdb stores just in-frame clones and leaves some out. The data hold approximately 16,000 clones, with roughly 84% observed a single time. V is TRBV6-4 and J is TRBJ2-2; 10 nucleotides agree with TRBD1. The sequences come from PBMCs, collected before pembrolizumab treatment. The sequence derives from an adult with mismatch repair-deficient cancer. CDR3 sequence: CASSSDRGAGELFF. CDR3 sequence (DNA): TGTGCCAGCAGTTCGGACAGGGGGGCCGGGGAGCTGTTTTTT.